One and the same sample provided the 20 T cell receptor beta chains below, sequenced in a study of naive and memory T cell subsets. A UMI-containing oligonucleotide was joined by 3' ligation to the TCR cDNA template. The SP2 primer and nested alpha and beta constant region primers amplified ligated cDNA in four rounds. TCRdb ran MiXCR on the 5' RACE reads and lists one entry per CDR3 protein. The table has tens of thousands of distinct CDR3 sequences, approximately 8% seen once. Every receptor here comes from a female donor in good health.

This clonotype was seen repeatedly, ten times or more. The V gene is TRBV29-1, the J gene TRBJ2-4; D perhaps matches TRBD1 (5 bases). Germline CDR1 is SQVTM and CDR2 is ANQGSEA. The CDR3 totals 13 residues. Deletions cut 3 bases from V and 8 bases from J, with 14 bases between. As DNA, the CDR3 is TGCAGCGTTGAGGTTCAGGGTGGGGACATTCAGTACTTC. This encodes CSVEVQGGDIQYF.

This clonotype has just a few counts. The CDR3 DNA reads as TGTGCCAGCAGTCCCCGCGCTGACCTTTCCAATGAGCAGTTCTTC. This translates into CASSPRADLSNEQFF. This chain links TRBV12-3 or TRBV12-4 with TRBJ2-1; D gene unclear. V lost 5 bases to trimming and J lost 6 bases, with 17 bases between them. The CDR3 consists of 15 residues.

Ten or more counts support this clonotype. The chain employs TRBV29-1 and TRBJ1-2; perhaps TRBD1 as D (5 bases). This CDR3 spans 13 amino acids. V was cut by 1 base and J by 4 bases, with 10 bases left in between. Germline loops: CDR1 SQVTM, CDR2 ANQGSEA. The CDR3 loop reads CSVEGTGTYGYTF. The CDR3 region has the DNA TGCAGCGTTGAAGGTACAGGAACCTATGGCTACACCTTC. Filled out from reference TRBV29-1 and TRBJ1-2, the complete variable domain reads SAVISQKPSRDICQRGTSLTIQCQVDSQVTMMFWYRQQPGQSLTLIATANQGSEATYESGFVIDKFPISRPNLTFSTLTVSNMSPEDSSIYLCSVEGTGTYGYTFGSGTRLTVV.

This clonotype has ten or more counts. The V gene is TRBV5-4, the J gene TRBJ1-1; TRBD1 might be the D (5 bases). CDR1 is SGHNT and CDR2 is YYREEE in the germline V gene (reference sequence). This CDR3 has 13 amino acids. V was clipped by 2 bases and J by 5 bases, with 10 bases between them. CDR3 sequence (DNA): TGTGCCAGCAGCTTTACTGAGGGGACTGAAGCTTTCTTT. Amino acids: CASSFTEGTEAFF.

At least ten counts were recorded for this clonotype. The chain combines TRBV12-3 or TRBV12-4 with TRBJ2-1, with TRBD2 identical over 7 bases. The CDR3 length is 15 residues. V gave up 1 base and J gave up 6 bases; unmatched junction bases: 6. Here the CDR3 reads CASSLGLAVSNEQFF. CDR3 nucleotides: TGTGCCAGCAGTTTAGGCCTAGCGGTGAGCAATGAGCAGTTCTTC.

This clonotype came up many times. The chain employs TRBV20-1 and TRBJ1-1; 8 bases fit TRBD1. This CDR3 is built from 14 residues. Germline CDR1 is DFQATT and CDR2 is SNEGSKA (reference sequence). The trim removed 6 bases at V and 4 bases at J, leaving 10 bases unmatched. The CDR3 DNA follows: TGCAGTGCCGGGGCAGGGGGCGTGGGCACTGAAGCTTTCTTT. Translated: CSAGAGGVGTEAFF.

This clonotype was detected ten times or more. The chain uses TRBV28 and TRBJ1-2; the D is unclear. The CDR3 has 13 amino acids. The germline CDR1 and CDR2 sequences are MDHEN and SYDVKM. V lost 2 bases and J 7 bases, leaving 11 bases between the germline ends. Here the CDR3 reads CASSLASGRGYTF. The CDR3 bases are TGTGCCAGCAGTTTAGCGTCGGGCCGTGGCTACACCTTC.

This clonotype came up many times. A junction boundary mismatches the germline segment, possibly from a read error. The DNA of the CDR3 is TGCAGTGCTAGGGCCCCGGGACTAGAGCACTTC. Its translation: CSARAPGLEHF. The chain uses TRBV20-1 and TRBJ2-5; 8 bases fit TRBD2. The germline V gene encodes CDR1 DFQATT and CDR2 SNEGSKA (reference sequence). This CDR3 is 11 amino acids long.

This clonotype was found many times. The chain carries TRBV2 and TRBJ1-2; D ambiguous. CDR1 is SNHLY, CDR2 FYNNEI, per germline. The V end was cut by 0 bases, the J end by 8 bases, with 10 bases between. There are 13 residues in the CDR3. The CDR3 reads CASSEAREGGYTF. CDR3 nucleotides: TGTGCCAGCAGTGAAGCCCGGGAAGGCGGCTACACCTTC.

There are many counts of this clonotype. This chain joins TRBV29-1 and TRBJ2-1; the D is unclear. The CDR3 sequence is 11 residues long. Germline V gene data show CDR1 as SQVTM and CDR2 as ANQGSEA. V was trimmed by 5 bases and J by 4 bases, leaving 6 bases between them. CDR3 residues: CSVFRYNEQFF. CDR3 coding DNA: TGCAGCGTTTTCAGATACAATGAGCAGTTCTTC.

At least ten counts were recorded for this clonotype. The chain joins TRBV27 to TRBJ2-5; a possible D gene is TRBD2 (6 bases). This CDR3 contains 15 residues. Germline V lookup: CDR1 MNHEY, CDR2 SMNVEV (reference sequence). Trimming stripped 5 bases from V and 2 bases from J, with 15 bases between. CDR3: CASSGIGGIQETQYF. The CDR3 region has the DNA TGTGCCAGCAGTGGAATTGGCGGGATACAAGAGACCCAGTACTTC.

This clonotype was counted between two and nine times. The chain couples TRBV10-3 to TRBJ2-3, with 8 bases aligning to TRBD2. CDR1 is ENHRY and CDR2 is SYGVKD in the germline V gene. The length of the CDR3 is 14 residues. The V gene end was trimmed by 9 bases and the J gene end by 2 bases; junction bases not matched to a gene: 7. The CDR3 is CAIAPAGATDTQYF. For the CDR3, the DNA is TGTGCCATTGCCCCAGCGGGAGCCACAGATACGCAGTATTTT.

The chain couples TRBV5-4 to TRBJ1-1; 8 bases are shared with TRBD1. The CDR3 totals 15 residues. Germline V gives CDR1 SGHNT, CDR2 YYREEE (reference sequence). The V and J ends lost 4 bases and 10 bases, in that order; junction bases with no gene match: 15. The CDR3 is CASSTITGGVAVAFF. The CDR3 DNA reads as TGTGCCAGCAGCACAATTACAGGGGGAGTGGCTGTAGCTTTCTTT. The full variable domain, rest sourced from reference TRBV5-4 and TRBJ1-1, is ETGVTQSPTHLIKTRGQQVTLRCSSQSGHNTVSWYQQALGQGPQFIFQYYREEENGRGNFPPRFSGLQFPNYSSELNVNALELDDSALYLCASSTITGGVAVAFFGQGTRLTVV.

This clonotype was seen at least ten times. This chain joins TRBV25-1 and TRBJ1-2; D gene uncertain. CDR1 and CDR2 (germline): MGHDK, SYGVNS. This CDR3 region has 12 residues. V dropped 4 bases and J dropped 4 bases, with 7 bases sitting between them. CDR3 in DNA: TGTGCCAGCAGTGGGGGTATCTATGGCTACACCTTC. This sequence encodes CASSGGIYGYTF.

The sample holds many counts of this clonotype. This sequence joins TRBV5-1 and TRBJ1-1, with 10 bases lining up with TRBD1. J lost 1 base, V lost 5 bases, and 5 bases had no gene match. In germline, CDR1 is SGHRS, CDR2 YFSETQ. The CDR3 is made up of 15 amino acids. The CDR3 here is CASRGTGVKNTEAFF. Written as DNA, the CDR3 is TGCGCCAGCAGAGGGACAGGGGTTAAGAACACTGAAGCTTTCTTT.

This clonotype appeared a few times. The chain combines TRBV4-3 with TRBJ2-2, with TRBD2 matching over 8 bases. The CDR3 runs 18 residues. The germline V gene has CDR1 LGHNA and CDR2 YSLEER. V lost 4 bases to trimming and J lost 3 bases; unmatched junction nucleotides: 13. Written as DNA, the CDR3 is TGCGCCAGCAGCCGCGATCTCGGCGGGGGGAGGGACACCGGGGAGCTGTTTTTT. It specifies CASSRDLGGGRDTGELFF.

A few counts support this clonotype. This chain joins TRBV6-5 and TRBJ2-5, with D possibly being TRBD1 or TRBD2 (5 bases each). In germline, CDR1 is MNHEY, CDR2 SVGAGI. The CDR3 runs to 13 residues. Trimming removed 6 bases at V and 4 bases at J, with 12 bases between. CDR3 sequence reads: CASRSGTPETQYF. As DNA, the CDR3 is TGTGCCAGCAGGTCCGGGACCCCAGAGACCCAGTACTTC.

This clonotype came up a few times. This sequence joins TRBV7-9 and TRBJ1-5; D remains unclear. Germline V gives CDR1 SEHNR, CDR2 FQNEAQ (reference sequence). The CDR3 has 15 amino acids. V was trimmed by 2 bases and J by 6 bases, leaving 14 bases between them. The CDR3 region is CASSLSGQVGQPQHF. The CDR3 region has the DNA TGTGCCAGCAGCTTAAGCGGCCAGGTGGGTCAGCCCCAGCATTTT.

This clonotype has a handful of counts. The chain recombines TRBV6-1 with TRBJ1-5; D is unresolved. The CDR3 runs to 16 residues. Germline V gene sequence: CDR1 MNHNS, CDR2 SASEGT. Trimming removed 1 base at V and 2 bases at J, with 12 bases between. The CDR3 is CASSEGSSFGNQPQHF. The CDR3 region has the DNA TGTGCCAGCAGTGAAGGGAGTTCCTTCGGCAATCAGCCCCAGCATTTT.

The chain is built from TRBV6-2 or TRBV6-3 and TRBJ1-2; D gene unclear. CDR3 length: 14 residues. Trimming cost V 7 bases and J 1 base, with 13 bases left between them. Per the germline V gene, CDR1 is MNHEY and CDR2 is SVGEGT. This CDR3 is CASNVPGVNYGYTF. For the CDR3, the DNA is TGTGCCAGCAACGTCCCTGGGGTTAACTATGGCTACACCTTC.